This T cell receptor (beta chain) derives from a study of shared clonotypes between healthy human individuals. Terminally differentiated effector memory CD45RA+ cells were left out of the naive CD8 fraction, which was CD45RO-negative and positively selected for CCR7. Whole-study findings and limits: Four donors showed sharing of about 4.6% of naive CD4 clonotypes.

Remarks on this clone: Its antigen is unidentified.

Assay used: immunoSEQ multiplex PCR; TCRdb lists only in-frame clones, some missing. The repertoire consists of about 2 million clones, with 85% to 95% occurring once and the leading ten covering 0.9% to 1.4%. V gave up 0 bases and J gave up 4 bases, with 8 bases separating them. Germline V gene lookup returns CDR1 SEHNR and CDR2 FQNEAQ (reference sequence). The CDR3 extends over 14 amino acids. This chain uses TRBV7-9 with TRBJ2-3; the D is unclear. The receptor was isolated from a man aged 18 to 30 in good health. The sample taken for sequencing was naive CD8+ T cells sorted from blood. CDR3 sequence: CASSLALTPDTQYF. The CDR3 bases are TGTGCCAGCAGCTTAGCGCTCACCCCAGATACGCAGTATTTT.